This T cell receptor (beta chain) was captured by sequencing in a study of blood T cell repertoires in COVID-19. The CDR3 spans 13 residues. Germline CDR1 is LNHDA and CDR2 is SQIVND (reference sequence). Trimming took 7 bases from V and 13 from J, leaving 20 bases between them. Assay: immunoSEQ multiplex PCR; the TCRdb copy retains only in-frame clones and omits some. The sample lists about 250,000 clones, 65% to 80% occurring once. This receptor was taken from a woman aged 40 to 50 with active or convalescent COVID-19. The genes are TRBV19 and TRBJ2-1; D is possibly TRBD1 (5 bases). What was sequenced was peripheral blood. This chain's CDR3 is CASIDKGRISQFF. In DNA, the CDR3 is TGTGCCAGTATCGATAAGGGGCGCATATCTCAGTTCTTC.